The 16 T cell receptor beta chains given below trace back to one sample, sequenced in a study of T cell changes during pregnancy in multiple sclerosis. The table came from immunoSEQ multiplex PCR; TCRdb's copy has only in-frame clones and leaves some out. The data show tens of thousands of clones, around 94% seen once. The sample here was CD8+ T cells from peripheral blood mononuclear cells, taken in the third trimester of pregnancy. The receptors come from a female donor with multiple sclerosis, enrolled in a pregnancy study.

The chain employs TRBV11-2 and TRBJ2-5; tentatively, D is TRBD2 (6 bases). Trimming cost V 0 bases and J 5 bases, with 13 bases left between them. Looked up from germline, CDR1 is SGHAT and CDR2 is FQNNGV. The CDR3 contains 15 residues. CDR3 residues: CASSLDPGGAETQYF. In DNA, the CDR3 is TGTGCCAGCAGCTTAGATCCGGGCGGGGCCGAGACCCAGTACTTC.

The V gene is TRBV5-1, the J gene TRBJ1-1, with a possible D match to TRBD1 (6 bases). Germline CDR1 is SGHRS and CDR2 is YFSETQ. The V and J ends lost 3 bases and 1 base respectively, with 16 bases between them. The CDR3 has 16 residues. CDR3 region: CASSSDFGGWNTEAFF. The CDR3, as DNA: TGCGCCAGCAGCTCGGATTTTGGGGGCTGGAACACTGAAGCTTTCTTT. Using reference TRBV5-1 and TRBJ1-1 for the parts outside the CDR3, the full variable domain is KAGVTQTPRYLIKTRGQQVTLSCSPISGHRSVSWYQQTPGQGLQFLFEYFSETQRNKGNFPGRFSGRQFSNSRSEMNVSTLELGDSALYLCASSSDFGGWNTEAFFGQGTRLTVV.

The genes are TRBV4-1 and TRBJ1-5; D unresolved. Per the germline V gene, CDR1 is MGHRA and CDR2 is YSYEKL. V shed 0 bases and J shed 4 bases, with 7 bases lying between them. The CDR3 spans 14 residues. For the CDR3, the DNA is TGCGCCAGCAGCCAAGAGTACGGGAATCAGCCCCAGCATTTT. It translates to CASSQEYGNQPQHF.

The V gene is TRBV5-1, the J gene TRBJ2-7; the match to TRBD1 covers 10 bases. Germline V lookup: CDR1 SGHRS, CDR2 YFSETQ. The CDR3 has 13 residues. V gave up 0 bases and J gave up 6 bases; unmatched junction bases: 0. CDR3 coding DNA: TGCGCCAGCAGCTTGGGACAGGGGGCCGAGCAGTACTTC. The encoded protein is CASSLGQGAEQYF.

CDR3 sequence (DNA): TGTGCCAGCAGCTTCGGGGGGGCCGATACGCAGTATTTT. This translates into CASSFGGADTQYF. The chain has TRBV7-3 and TRBJ2-3, with 8 positions matching TRBD2. The CDR3 consists of 13 residues. Unmatched junction bases numbered 2, after V lost 3 bases and J lost 6 bases. Germline V gene sequence: CDR1 SGHTA, CDR2 FQGTGA.

V and J are TRBV27 and TRBJ2-1; 9 positions match TRBD2. There are 14 residues in the CDR3. Germline V gene lookup returns CDR1 MNHEY and CDR2 SMNVEV (reference sequence). The V segment lost 4 bases and the J segment 7 bases; nucleotides outside the gene matches: 5. The CDR3 DNA follows: TGTGCCAGCAGTTATGGCGGGGGGGGAAATGAGCAGTTCTTC. Its translation is CASSYGGGGNEQFF.

CDR3 nucleotide sequence: TGCAGCGTTCAGACAGAAAACACCGGGGAGCTGTTTTTT. This gives the protein CSVQTENTGELFF. The J gene is TRBJ2-2, the V gene TRBV29-1; a weak D match, TRBD1 (5 bases). Germline CDR1 is SQVTM and CDR2 is ANQGSEA. The CDR3 loop spans 13 amino acids. V lost 5 bases, J lost 2 bases, and 9 bases lay in between.

A single count supports this clone. In nucleotides, the CDR3 is TGTGCCAGCAGTTCTGGCGGCCGTTTAACAGGCGACGAGTACAATGAGCAGTTCTTC. Amino acid sequence: CASSSGGRLTGDEYNEQFF. The chain couples TRBV27 to TRBJ2-1; D might be TRBD1 (5 bases). The ends were cut back, 4 bases at V and 4 bases at J, with 26 bases in the middle. Per germline, CDR1 MNHEY and CDR2 SMNVEV (reference sequence). The CDR3 runs 19 residues.

The gene calls are TRBV5-4 and TRBJ1-2, with 9 bases that match TRBD1. J gave up 4 bases and V 4 bases, and 5 bases lay outside the gene matches. Germline CDR1 reads SGHNT; CDR2 reads YYREEE (reference sequence). The CDR3 consists of 14 residues. The CDR3 loop reads CASSGDRDSYGYTF. The CDR3 coding sequence is TGTGCCAGCAGCGGGGACAGGGATAGCTATGGCTACACCTTC. Complete variable domain (other parts from reference TRBV5-4 and TRBJ1-2): ETGVTQSPTHLIKTRGQQVTLRCSSQSGHNTVSWYQQALGQGPQFIFQYYREEENGRGNFPPRFSGLQFPNYSSELNVNALELDDSALYLCASSGDRDSYGYTFGSGTRLTVV.

The chain is built from TRBV13 and TRBJ1-2; D may be TRBD1 (6 bases). The CDR3 has 15 residues. Germline lookup yields CDR1 PRHDT and CDR2 FYEKMQ (reference sequence). V was shortened by 1 base and J by 4 bases, with 13 bases between the two germline ends. DNA of the CDR3: TGTGCCAGCAGCTTAGTGGGGGACACCATCTATGGCTACACCTTC. Translated: CASSLVGDTIYGYTF.

V usage is TRBV9 and J usage is TRBJ2-3; D not resolved. This CDR3 has 12 residues. The germline CDR1 and CDR2 sequences are SGDLS and YYNGEE. Trimming stripped 2 bases from V and 2 bases from J, with 3 bases between. For the CDR3, the DNA is TGTGCCAGCAGCGTCTCCACAGATACGCAGTATTTT. This codes for CASSVSTDTQYF.

Only one count was recorded for this clone. This chain uses TRBV15 with TRBJ2-3, with TRBD2 matching 8 bases. Germline V gene sequence: CDR1 LNHNV, CDR2 YYDKDF (reference sequence). Germline trimming cut 8 bases from V and 6 bases from J; bases unmatched to any gene: 7. The CDR3 covers 13 residues. The CDR3 DNA reads as TGTGCCACCTCCCCCCCGGGGGGGGATACGCAGTATTTT. It is translated as CATSPPGGDTQYF. The full variable domain, its missing parts supplied by reference TRBV15 and TRBJ2-3, is DAMVIQNPRYQVTQFGKPVTLSCSQTLNHNVMYWYQQKSSQAPKLLFHYYDKDFNNEADTPDNFQSRRPNTSFCFLDIRSPGLGDTAMYLCATSPPGGDTQYFGPGTRLTVL.

This clone turned up a few times. CDR3 DNA: TGTGCCAGCAGCCAAGATCCCGGGACAGGGCATCAGCCCCAGCATTTT. This codes for CASSQDPGTGHQPQHF. The rearrangement joins TRBV4-2 to TRBJ1-5; TRBD1 aligns across 9 bases. Germline assignment: CDR1 LGHNA and CDR2 YNFKEQ. The CDR3 loop spans 16 amino acids. V shed 0 bases and J 5 bases; nucleotides not matched to a gene: 5.

The V gene is TRBV4-1, the J gene TRBJ1-1; TRBD1 agrees at 10 bases. The CDR3 consists of 15 residues. The V segment lost 3 bases and the J segment 7 bases; nucleotides outside the gene matches: 8. Germline CDR1 is MGHRA and CDR2 is YSYEKL. DNA of the CDR3: TGCGCCAGCAGCCACGGGACAGGGGTTCTAGATGAAGCTTTCTTT. Translating it yields CASSHGTGVLDEAFF.

This chain connects TRBV7-6 to TRBJ2-3; 8 bases agree with TRBD2. This CDR3 region has 18 residues. CDR1 SGHVS and CDR2 FNYEAQ come from the germline V gene. V trimming: 5 bases; J trimming: 6 bases; junction bases outside the gene matches: 19. CDR3 DNA: TGTGCCAGCAGCCTGGGGCGGGGGGACCCCGGGGGTCAGGATACGCAGTATTTT. It specifies CASSLGRGDPGGQDTQYF.

V and J are TRBV13 and TRBJ2-5; D perhaps matches TRBD2 (5 bases). Trimming stripped 0 bases from V and 8 bases from J, with 7 bases between. Germline V gene data show CDR1 as PRHDT and CDR2 as FYEKMQ (reference sequence). This CDR3 comprises 12 residues. Written as DNA, the CDR3 is TGTGCCAGCAGCTTAGGGCGGGCTACCCAGTACTTC. It codes for CASSLGRATQYF.